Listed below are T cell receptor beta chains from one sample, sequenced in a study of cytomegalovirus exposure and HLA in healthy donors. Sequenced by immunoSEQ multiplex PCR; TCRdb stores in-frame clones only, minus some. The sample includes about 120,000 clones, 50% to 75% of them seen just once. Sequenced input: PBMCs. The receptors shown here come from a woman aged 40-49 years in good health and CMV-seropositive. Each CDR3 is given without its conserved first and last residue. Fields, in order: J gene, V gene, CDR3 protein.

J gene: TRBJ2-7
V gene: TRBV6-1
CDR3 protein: ASSDPSGAGAAYEQY

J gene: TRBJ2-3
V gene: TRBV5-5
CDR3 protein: ASTTSGADTQY

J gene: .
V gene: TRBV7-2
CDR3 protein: ASRPAGLEQY

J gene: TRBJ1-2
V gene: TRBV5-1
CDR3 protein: ASSLRDRDGYT

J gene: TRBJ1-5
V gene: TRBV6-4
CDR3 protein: ASSEQGFWGQPQH

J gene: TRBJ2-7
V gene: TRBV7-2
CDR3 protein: ASSLGFGSKYEQY

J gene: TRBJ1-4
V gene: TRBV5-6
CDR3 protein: ASSSWTGFNEKLF

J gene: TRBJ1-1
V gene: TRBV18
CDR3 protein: ASSPQGDTEAF

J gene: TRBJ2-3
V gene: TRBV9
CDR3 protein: ASSVAGTSGGADTQY

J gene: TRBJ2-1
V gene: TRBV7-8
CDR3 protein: ASSPKRTSGRNEQF

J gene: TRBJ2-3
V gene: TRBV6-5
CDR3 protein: ASSLAGGSTDTQY